Each of the 7 T cell receptor beta chains below was sequenced from the same sample in a study of T cell clones after liver transplantation. Sequenced by immunoSEQ multiplex PCR; TCRdb stores in-frame clones only, minus some. The sample records some 80,000 clones, around 80% being singletons. Material: CD4+ T cells from blood, obtained 48 months after liver transplant. These TCRs come from a human patient who received a liver transplant. Some T cells may be the graft donor's.

This sequence joins TRBV2 and TRBJ2-4; D possibly corresponds to TRBD1 (6 bases). V shed 6 bases and J shed 2 bases, with 11 bases lying between them. The germline V gene has CDR1 SNHLY and CDR2 FYNNEI. This CDR3 contains 14 residues. This CDR3 reads CASRPGQTKNIQYF. For the CDR3, the DNA is TGTGCCAGCAGACCGGGACAAACCAAAAACATTCAGTACTTC. The variable domain in full, with the rest retrieved from reference TRBV2 and TRBJ2-4, is EPEVTQTPSHQVTQMGQEVILRCVPISNHLYFYWYRQILGQKVEFLVSFYNNEISEKSEIFDDQFSVERPDGSNFTLKIRSTKLEDSAMYFCASRPGQTKNIQYFGAGTRLSVL.

J is TRBJ1-1 and V is TRBV7-2; no clear D. The CDR3 runs 13 residues. Trimming took off 7 bases at V and 7 bases at J, with 16 bases between the two ends. Germline V CDR1 and CDR2: SGHTA, FQGNSA. The chain's CDR3 is CASKLPRVFEAFF. The DNA of the CDR3 is TGTGCCAGCAAGCTACCTAGGGTTTTTGAAGCTTTCTTT. The full variable domain, with the rest looked up from reference TRBV7-2 and TRBJ1-1, is GAGVSQSPSNKVTEKGKDVELRCDPISGHTALYWYRQSLGQGLEFLIYFQGNSAPDKSGLPSDRFSAERTGGSVSTLTIQRTQQEDSAVYLCASKLPRVFEAFFGQGTRLTVV.

This chain uses TRBV5-1 with TRBJ2-5; TRBD1 agrees at 7 bases. V shed 4 bases, J shed 5 bases, and the junction held 8 bases outside the gene matches. Germline loops: CDR1 SGHRS, CDR2 YFSETQ. The CDR3 has 14 amino acids. CDR3 bases: TGCGCCAGCAGCACACGGACAGGACGGGAGACCCAGTACTTC. Its protein product is CASSTRTGRETQYF.

The gene calls are TRBV19 and TRBJ2-2; TRBD1 agrees at 7 bases. V dropped 6 bases and J dropped 0; count of bases not matched to a gene: 4. Germline CDR1 is LNHDA and CDR2 is SQIVND (reference sequence). This CDR3 comprises 15 residues. The CDR3 is CASRSQGANTGELFF. The CDR3 DNA sequence: TGTGCCAGTAGATCCCAGGGGGCGAACACCGGGGAGCTGTTTTTT. The whole variable domain, filled in from reference TRBV19 and TRBJ2-2, reads DGGITQSPKYLFRKEGQNVTLSCEQNLNHDAMYWYRQDPGQGLRLIYYSQIVNDFQKGDIAEGYSVSREKKESFPLTVTSAQKNPTAFYLCASRSQGANTGELFFGEGSRLTVL.

The V call is TRBV4-1, the J call TRBJ1-1; D unresolved. The germline V gene has CDR1 MGHRA and CDR2 YSYEKL. The germline V and J ends were trimmed by 4 bases and 5 bases, with 14 bases remaining between them. The CDR3 spans 14 residues. The chain's CDR3 is CASSPFGSSTEAFF. Written as DNA, the CDR3 is TGCGCCAGCAGCCCCTTTGGGTCAAGTACTGAAGCTTTCTTT.

The J gene is TRBJ2-5, the V gene TRBV7-9; either TRBD1 or TRBD2 may fit D (5 bases each). Trimming stripped 4 bases from V and 3 bases from J, with 18 bases between. From germline, CDR1 is SEHNR and CDR2 FQNEAQ (reference sequence). The CDR3 is made up of 16 amino acids. The CDR3 loop reads CASSYTTGTGKETQYF. The CDR3 DNA reads TGTGCCAGCAGCTATACAACCGGGACCGGGAAAGAGACCCAGTACTTC.

This clone was found a few times. The J gene is TRBJ1-1, the V gene TRBV4-3, with TRBD1 matching 7 bases. Germline CDR1 and CDR2: LGHNA and YSLEER. The CDR3 runs 13 residues. The trim removed 4 bases at V and 5 bases at J, leaving 4 bases unmatched. CDR3 residues: CASSRRGETEAFF. Here the CDR3 DNA reads TGCGCCAGCAGCCGCAGGGGGGAAACTGAAGCTTTCTTT.